These 15 T cell receptor beta chains share one sample of origin, sequenced in a study of shared clonotypes between healthy human individuals. Sequenced by immunoSEQ multiplex PCR; TCRdb stores in-frame clones only, minus some. The sample includes about 1.5 million clones, nearly 99% of them seen just once. What was sequenced was naive CD4+ T cells sorted from blood. As to subset: CD45RA+ positively selected. The receptors here all came from a man between 25 and 39 years old in good health.

The chain combines TRBV4-1 with TRBJ1-1, with TRBD1 identical over 7 bases. Unmatched junction bases numbered 13, after V lost 0 bases and J lost 3 bases. The CDR3 is made up of 18 amino acids. CDR1 and CDR2 from the germline V gene are MGHRA and YSYEKL. The CDR3 region is CASSQDPMRQGLDTEAFF. In DNA form, the CDR3 reads TGCGCCAGCAGCCAAGACCCCATGAGACAGGGATTGGACACTGAAGCTTTCTTT.

The chain links TRBV27 to TRBJ2-7; 8 bases agree with TRBD2. The length of the CDR3 is 14 residues. V lost 6 bases and J lost 6; bases outside the gene matches: 10. In germline, CDR1 is MNHEY, CDR2 SMNVEV (reference sequence). This CDR3 reads CASSQLREVSEQYF. The CDR3 DNA follows: TGTGCCAGCAGCCAGTTGCGGGAGGTGTCCGAGCAGTACTTC.

Comments on this clone: This sample includes further DNA sequences coding for the same CDR3. The chain is built from TRBV30 and TRBJ1-5, with D possibly TRBD1 on 6 matching bases. Trimming cost V 2 bases and J 5 bases, with 10 bases left between them. Per germline, CDR1 GTSNPN and CDR2 SVGIG (reference sequence). This CDR3 is built from 13 residues. The CDR3 loop reads CAWSSGVDQPQHF. The CDR3 DNA reads as TGTGCCTGGAGTTCAGGGGTGGATCAGCCCCAGCATTTT.

V usage is TRBV7-9 and J usage is TRBJ2-1, with 7 bases matching TRBD2. The V segment lost 3 bases and the J segment 2 bases; nucleotides outside the gene matches: 4. The CDR3 is 15 amino acids. Per germline, CDR1 SEHNR and CDR2 FQNEAQ (reference sequence). CDR3 in amino acids: CASSFGGGPYNEQFF. CDR3 nucleotide sequence: TGTGCCAGCAGCTTTGGGGGGGGTCCCTACAATGAGCAGTTCTTC.

The chain is built from TRBV19 and TRBJ2-5; D perhaps matches TRBD1 (6 bases). The length of the CDR3 is 14 residues. V lost 5 bases, J lost 5 bases, and 15 bases lay in between. Germline CDR1 reads LNHDA; CDR2 reads SQIVND (reference sequence). The CDR3 reads CASSDRLAQETQYF. For the CDR3, the DNA is TGTGCCAGTAGTGACAGGCTAGCCCAGGAGACCCAGTACTTC.

In its sample, this clone was seen once. The chain employs TRBV5-5 and TRBJ2-5; no clear D gene. The ends were cut back, 0 bases at V and 5 bases at J, with 17 bases in the middle. Germline assignment: CDR1 SGHKS and CDR2 YYEKEE (reference sequence). This CDR3 region has 16 residues. Here the CDR3 reads CASSLEAPALGETQYF. As DNA, the CDR3 is TGTGCCAGCAGCTTGGAGGCCCCAGCCCTTGGGGAGACCCAGTACTTC.

Concerning this clone itself: Distinct nucleotide sequences in the sample also encode this CDR3. The rearrangement links TRBV18 to TRBJ2-3; TRBD2 matches at 9 bases. Germline CDR1 and CDR2: KGHSH and LQKENI. The CDR3 is 15 amino acids. Trimming cost V 5 bases and J 0 bases; bases outside gene matches: 3. CDR3 nucleotide sequence: TGTGCCAGCTCAACGACTAGCGGTAGCACAGATACGCAGTATTTT. Translated: CASSTTSGSTDTQYF. Complete variable domain (other parts from reference TRBV18 and TRBJ2-3): NAGVMQNPRHLVRRRGQEARLRCSPMKGHSHVYWYRQLPEEGLKFMVYLQKENIIDESGMPKERFSAEFPKEGPSILRIQQVVRGDSAAYFCASSTTSGSTDTQYFGPGTRLTVL.

The chain combines TRBV5-6 with TRBJ1-4, with TRBD1 as a possible D gene (5 bases). The CDR3 runs to 14 residues. The germline CDR1 and CDR2 sequences are SGHDT and YYEEEE. Trimming shortened V by 4 bases and J by 6 bases, and 13 bases separated the two germline ends. In DNA form, the CDR3 reads TGTGCCAGCAGCCCAGCGGGCAGGGATGAAAAACTGTTTTTT. Its translation is CASSPAGRDEKLFF. The whole variable domain, remainder taken from reference TRBV5-6 and TRBJ1-4, is DAGVTQSPTHLIKTRGQQVTLRCSPKSGHDTVSWYQQALGQGPQFIFQYYEEEERQRGNFPDRFSGHQFPNYSSELNVNALLLGDSALYLCASSPAGRDEKLFFGSGTQLSVL.

The V and J genes are TRBV28 and TRBJ2-6; possible D gene TRBD1, 5 bases. This CDR3 is 14 amino acids long. Germline CDR1 reads MDHEN; CDR2 reads SYDVKM. V was cut by 8 bases and J by 1 base, with 9 bases left in between. CDR3 DNA sequence: TGTGCCAGCGGACATTTATCTGGGGCCAACGTCCTGACTTTC. Residues: CASGHLSGANVLTF.

The V and J genes are TRBV11-2 and TRBJ1-1; D call uncertain. CDR1 and CDR2 (germline): SGHAT, FQNNGV. This CDR3 has 14 residues. V lost 2 bases and J 0 bases, leaving 7 bases between the germline ends. The CDR3 DNA is TGTGCCAGCAGCTTAAGATGGATGAACACTGAAGCTTTCTTT. Amino acids: CASSLRWMNTEAFF.

The V and J genes are TRBV5-4 and TRBJ2-6, with TRBD1 as a possible D gene (5 bases). V gave up 4 bases and J gave up 2 bases, with 16 bases separating them. The germline gives CDR1 SGHNT, CDR2 YYREEE (reference sequence). The CDR3 totals 17 residues. CDR3 bases: TGTGCCAGCAGCACCTTTGAAAAGGGGACTGGGGCCAACGTCCTGACTTTC. It specifies CASSTFEKGTGANVLTF.

V usage is TRBV4-2 and J usage is TRBJ2-6; D call uncertain. Germline loops: CDR1 LGHNA, CDR2 YNFKEQ. The CDR3 is made up of 15 amino acids. With 0 bases removed from V and 0 bases from J, the gap between germline ends came to 3 bases. The CDR3 loop reads CASSQDDSGANVLTF. The CDR3 nucleotides are TGTGCCAGCAGCCAAGACGACTCTGGGGCCAACGTCCTGACTTTC.

For this clone: Other DNA sequences in this sample translate to the same CDR3. The chain couples TRBV6-4 to TRBJ1-1; D is unclear. Per the germline V gene, CDR1 is MRHNA and CDR2 is SNTAGT. CDR3 length: 13 residues. V was trimmed by 4 bases and J by 1 base, leaving 7 bases between them. Written as DNA, the CDR3 is TGTGCCAGCAGTGTGAAGGCGAACACTGAAGCTTTCTTT. It is translated as CASSVKANTEAFF.

The rearrangement joins TRBV30 to TRBJ2-6; TRBD1 is a possible D gene (5 bases). Germline loops: CDR1 GTSNPN, CDR2 SVGIG (reference sequence). V lost 2 bases and J lost 2, with 7 bases in between. The CDR3 has 14 residues. The CDR3: CAWSRGTGANVLTF. The CDR3 nucleotides are TGTGCCTGGAGTAGGGGAACTGGGGCCAACGTCCTGACTTTC.

On this clone: Other DNA sequences in this sample translate to the same CDR3. The chain is built from TRBV5-1 and TRBJ2-7, with TRBD1 matching 11 bases. The junction had 4 bases not matched to a gene; V was cut back by 4 bases and J by 4 bases. There are 14 residues in the CDR3. Germline V gene data show CDR1 as SGHRS and CDR2 as YFSETQ. The CDR3, as DNA: TGCGCCAGCAGCCCAGGACAGGGGGCATACGAGCAGTACTTC. It encodes CASSPGQGAYEQYF.